The 19 T cell receptor beta chains listed next were all sequenced from one sample in a study of blood T cell repertoires in COVID-19. Clones were read by immunoSEQ multiplex PCR, and TCRdb kept only the in-frame ones, dropping some. The data show about 88,000 clones, 70% to 90% seen once. Sequenced sample: peripheral blood. The origin of the receptors is a human donor in a cohort sampled during active COVID-19.

The chain has TRBV4-3 and TRBJ1-2; D not resolved. Trimming cost V 2 bases and J 7 bases, with 17 bases left between them. This CDR3 comprises 15 residues. The germline V gene encodes CDR1 LGHNA and CDR2 YSLEER. CDR3 nucleotides: TGCGCCAGCAGCCAAAGTGAACACGCGACGGGTGGCTACACCTTC. This encodes CASSQSEHATGGYTF.

The chain recombines TRBV5-1 with TRBJ1-4; 10 bases are shared with TRBD1. With V trimmed by 4 bases and J by 7 bases, 7 bases remained unmatched. CDR1 and CDR2 from the germline V gene are SGHRS and YFSETQ. The CDR3 consists of 15 residues. CDR3 residues: CASSVEGTGVEKLFF. Here the CDR3 DNA reads TGCGCCAGCAGCGTGGAAGGGACAGGGGTTGAAAAACTGTTTTTT.

The CDR3 bases are TGTGCCAGCAGTTTCTCATCCGGCAGGGGCGCGTCCTACGAGCAGTACTTC. It codes for CASSFSSGRGASYEQYF. The chain links TRBV27 to TRBJ2-7, with D possibly TRBD1 on 6 matching bases. CDR3 length equals 17 residues. Germline V CDR1 and CDR2: MNHEY, SMNVEV (reference sequence). Trimming pared 3 bases from V and 1 base from J, leaving 19 bases between.

The chain links TRBV25-1 to TRBJ1-3, with D unresolved. The CDR3 extends over 17 amino acids. The germline V and J ends were trimmed by 4 bases and 2 bases, with 18 bases remaining between them. Germline V CDR1 and CDR2: MGHDK, SYGVNS. CDR3 sequence (DNA): TGTGCCAGCAGTGGGAAAGGTTGGTGGGCCCCTGGAAACACCATATATTTT. Its protein product is CASSGKGWWAPGNTIYF.

The CDR3 loop is CASSYARDSTSYEQYF. The CDR3, as DNA: TGTGCCAGCAGTTACGCCCGGGACAGTACGTCCTACGAGCAGTACTTC. This rearrangement joins TRBV6-6 to TRBJ2-7, with TRBD1 matching over 7 bases. After removal of 2 bases from V and 1 base from J, the junction contained 8 bases not matched to a gene. The germline gives CDR1 MNHNY, CDR2 SVGAGI (reference sequence). CDR3 size: 16 residues.

This chain links TRBV2 with TRBJ2-2; 10 nucleotides match TRBD2. From germline, CDR1 is SNHLY and CDR2 FYNNEI. V was clipped by 7 bases and J by 2 bases; unmatched bases: 4. The CDR3 covers 15 residues. CDR3 sequence reads: CASTGLAANTGELFF. The DNA of the CDR3 is TGTGCCAGCACCGGACTAGCGGCAAACACCGGGGAGCTGTTTTTT.

The chain recombines TRBV6-2 or TRBV6-3 with TRBJ2-7; TRBD1 matches at 8 bases. CDR1 is MNHEY, CDR2 SVGEGT, per germline. Trimming took 4 bases from V and 1 from J; bases not matched to a gene: 9. This CDR3 has 16 amino acids. CDR3 residues: CASSSTGGSSSYEQYF. DNA for the CDR3: TGTGCCAGCAGTTCTACAGGGGGTAGTAGTTCCTACGAGCAGTACTTC.

This clone was detected a few times. The gene calls are TRBV3-1 (or the pseudogene TRBV3-2) and TRBJ1-1; perhaps TRBD1 as D (6 bases). Germline CDR1 reads LGHDT; CDR2 reads YNNKEL (reference sequence). Between the trimmed V and J ends, which lost 2 bases and 4 bases, there was a span of 8 bases. CDR3 length: 13 amino acids. The CDR3 bases are TGTGCCAGCAGCCAAATAGGGGGCACTGAAGCTTTCTTT. Its translation is CASSQIGGTEAFF.

This clone was seen a single time. The rearrangement joins TRBV5-1 to TRBJ1-2; no clear D gene. Trimming left V 2 bases short and J 2 bases short, with 7 bases between. CDR1 and CDR2 (germline): SGHRS, YFSETQ. CDR3 size: 13 residues. DNA of the CDR3: TGCGCCAGCAGCTTCGGGGAAAACTATGGCTACACCTTC. This gives the protein CASSFGENYGYTF.

The chain has TRBV20-1 and TRBJ2-7; 12 positions match TRBD2. CDR3 length equals 15 residues. In germline, CDR1 is DFQATT, CDR2 SNEGSKA (reference sequence). Germline trimming cut 3 bases from V and 5 bases from J; bases unmatched to any gene: 8. The CDR3 spells CSASLAGGLGNEQYF. The CDR3 coding sequence is TGCAGTGCTAGTCTAGCGGGGGGGCTGGGGAACGAGCAGTACTTC.

This clone turned up a few times. The J gene is TRBJ2-1, the V gene TRBV28; 9 bases align to TRBD2. The CDR3 loop spans 16 amino acids. Germline trimming cut 3 bases from V and 6 bases from J; bases unmatched to any gene: 9. Germline V lookup: CDR1 MDHEN, CDR2 SYDVKM. The DNA of the CDR3 is TGTGCCAGCAGTTTTTTCGTTAGCGGGGGTTCCAATGAGCAGTTCTTC. Encoded protein: CASSFFVSGGSNEQFF.

This clone was picked up one time. The gene calls are TRBV11-2 and TRBJ2-6; D uncertain. The V gene lost 4 bases and the J gene lost 1 base, with 5 bases spanning the gap. CDR3 size: 14 residues. CDR1 SGHAT and CDR2 FQNNGV come from the germline V gene. The CDR3 reads CASSSSSGANVLTF. The CDR3 DNA reads as TGTGCCAGCAGCTCTTCGTCTGGGGCCAACGTCCTGACTTTC.

This chain connects TRBV6-5 to TRBJ1-5; maybe TRBD1 (6 bases). V gave up 6 bases and J gave up 0 bases, with 12 bases separating them. The CDR3 length is 15 residues. Per the germline V gene, CDR1 is MNHEY and CDR2 is SVGAGI. The CDR3 reads CASRKGQNSNQPQHF. The CDR3 nucleotides are TGTGCCAGCAGAAAAGGACAGAATAGCAATCAGCCCCAGCATTTT.

The chain couples TRBV28 to TRBJ2-5; TRBD1 is a possible D gene (5 bases). The germline V gene encodes CDR1 MDHEN and CDR2 SYDVKM. This CDR3 has 15 amino acids. Trimming removed 5 bases from V and 2 bases from J, with 15 bases in between. As DNA, the CDR3 is TGTGCCAGCAGTCCGCACCTGGCAGGGCAAGAGACCCAGTACTTC. Protein sequence: CASSPHLAGQETQYF.

The V call is TRBV20-1, the J call TRBJ2-7; a possible D gene is TRBD1 (5 bases). Germline V lookup: CDR1 DFQATT, CDR2 SNEGSKA (reference sequence). V lost 6 bases, J lost 2 bases, and 20 bases lay in between. CDR3 length: 15 amino acids. Written as DNA, the CDR3 is TGCAGTGCGAGTAGTCATACAGGTGTGCCCTACGAGCAGTACTTC. This sequence encodes CSASSHTGVPYEQYF.

The genes are TRBV5-1 and TRBJ2-7, with 8 bases identical to TRBD1. The ends lost 4 bases at V and 2 bases at J; junction bases unmatched: 8. This CDR3 is 15 amino acids long. In germline, CDR1 is SGHRS, CDR2 YFSETQ. Written as DNA, the CDR3 is TGCGCCAGCAGCCCGCAGACAGGGGAGGCCTACGAGCAGTACTTC. Encoded protein: CASSPQTGEAYEQYF.

The V and J genes are TRBV4-1 and TRBJ1-4; D is ambiguous. Trimming took 4 bases from V and 4 from J, leaving 13 bases between them. Germline V lookup: CDR1 MGHRA, CDR2 YSYEKL. The CDR3 covers 15 residues. The CDR3 region is CASSPGGGFNEKLFF. DNA for the CDR3: TGCGCCAGCAGCCCCGGTGGAGGTTTTAATGAAAAACTGTTTTTT.

The chain employs TRBV3-1 (or the pseudogene TRBV3-2) and TRBJ1-5; D uncertain. The CDR3 has 16 residues. Trimming took off 0 bases at V and 7 bases at J, with 16 bases between the two ends. CDR1 is LGHDT and CDR2 is YNNKEL in the germline V gene (reference sequence). Written as DNA, the CDR3 is TGTGCCAGCAGCCAAGATTGGTCCGGGAGTAAACAGCCCCAGCATTTT. Residues: CASSQDWSGSKQPQHF.

The gene calls are TRBV12-3 or TRBV12-4 and TRBJ2-3; the D is unclear. V shed 7 bases and J shed 7 bases, with 12 bases lying between them. The CDR3 is 12 residues long. The DNA of the CDR3 is TGTGCCAGCACCCGACACAAAAATACGCAGTATTTT. It codes for CASTRHKNTQYF.